A selection of T cell receptor beta chains follows, all from one sample in a study of blood T cell repertoires in COVID-19. Data came from immunoSEQ multiplex PCR; TCRdb stores just in-frame clones and leaves some out. The sample consists of some 240,000 clones, about 78% of them appearing once. The specimen sequenced was peripheral blood. The receptors were sampled from a woman in her sixties or seventies with acute or convalescent COVID-19. The CDR3 runs from the conserved cysteine through the conserved F or W. Fields, in order: V gene, D gene, J gene, CDR3 DNA, CDR3 protein. A D gene is named only where the DNA matches it firmly.

V: TRBV11-3
D: .
J: TRBJ2-1
DNA: TGTGCCAGCAGCTTGGGCGGGTACAATGAGCAGTTCTTC
CDR3: CASSLGGYNEQFF

V: TRBV7-9
D: TRBD1
J: TRBJ2-7
DNA: TGTGCCAGCAGCTTGGTCACAGGGGGCGCGGACGAGCAGTACTTC
CDR3: CASSLVTGGADEQYF

V: TRBV7-8
D: TRBD1
J: TRBJ1-6
DNA: TGTGCCAGCAGCTTAGAGGGACAGGGAGGGGGAAATTCACCCCTCCACTTT
CDR3: CASSLEGQGGGNSPLHF

V: TRBV5-6
D: TRBD1
J: TRBJ2-5
DNA: TGTGCCAGCAGCCCACGCTATAATAGACAGGGAGAGACCCAGTACTTC
CDR3: CASSPRYNRQGETQYF

V: TRBV5-8
D: TRBD1
J: TRBJ2-5
DNA: TGTGCCAGCAGCCCGCAGGGGGCGGAGACCCAGTACTTC
CDR3: CASSPQGAETQYF

V: TRBV7-6
D: .
J: TRBJ2-2
DNA: TGTGCCAGCAGCTTAGCTCAGAACACCGGGGAGCTGTTTTTT
CDR3: CASSLAQNTGELFF

V: TRBV27
D: TRBD1
J: TRBJ2-3
DNA: TGTGCCAGCAGCCAACTCCGACAGGGATTGCGCACAGATACGCAGTATTTT
CDR3: CASSQLRQGLRTDTQYF

V: TRBV2
D: TRBD2
J: TRBJ2-3
DNA: TGTGCCAGCAGCGAGACTAGCGGGGGGGCTTTCAATACGCAGTATTTT
CDR3: CASSETSGGAFNTQYF

V: TRBV5-1
D: TRBD1
J: TRBJ2-1
DNA: TGCGCCAGCGGTGGGGCCGGGACAGGGTATGTCAATGAGCAGTTCTTC
CDR3: CASGGAGTGYVNEQFF

V: TRBV10-1
D: TRBD1
J: TRBJ2-2
DNA: TGCGCCAGCAGCAAGACAGGGGCCAACACCGGGGAGCTGTTTTTT
CDR3: CASSKTGANTGELFF

V: TRBV7-9
D: TRBD1
J: TRBJ2-6
DNA: TGTGCCAGCAGCTTAGGGACAGGGGGATCCGGGGCCAACGTCCTGACTTTC
CDR3: CASSLGTGGSGANVLTF